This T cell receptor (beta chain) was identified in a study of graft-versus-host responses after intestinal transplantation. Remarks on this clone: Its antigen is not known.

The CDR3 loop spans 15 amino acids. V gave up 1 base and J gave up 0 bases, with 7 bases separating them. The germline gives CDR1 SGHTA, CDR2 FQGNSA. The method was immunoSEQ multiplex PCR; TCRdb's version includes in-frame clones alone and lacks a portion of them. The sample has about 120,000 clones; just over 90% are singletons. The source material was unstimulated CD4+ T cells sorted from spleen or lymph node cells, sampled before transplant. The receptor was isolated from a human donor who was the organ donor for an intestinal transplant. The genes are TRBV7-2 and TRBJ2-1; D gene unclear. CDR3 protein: CASSLGASSYNEQFF. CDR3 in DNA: TGTGCCAGCAGCTTAGGTGCCAGCTCCTACAATGAGCAGTTCTTC.